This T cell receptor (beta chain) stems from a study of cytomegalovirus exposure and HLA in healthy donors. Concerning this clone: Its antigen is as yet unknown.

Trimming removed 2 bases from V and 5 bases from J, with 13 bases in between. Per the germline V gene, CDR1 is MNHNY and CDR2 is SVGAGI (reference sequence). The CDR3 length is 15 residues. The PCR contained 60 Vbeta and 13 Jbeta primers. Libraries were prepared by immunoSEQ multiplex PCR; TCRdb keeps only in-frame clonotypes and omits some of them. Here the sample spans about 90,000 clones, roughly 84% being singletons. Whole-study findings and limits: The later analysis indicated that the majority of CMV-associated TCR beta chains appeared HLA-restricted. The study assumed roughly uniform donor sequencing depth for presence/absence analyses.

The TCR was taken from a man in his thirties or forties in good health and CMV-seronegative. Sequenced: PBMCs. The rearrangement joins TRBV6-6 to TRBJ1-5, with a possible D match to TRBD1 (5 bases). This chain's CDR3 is CASSYGGGRDQPQHF. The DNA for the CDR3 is TGTGCCAGCAGTTACGGGGGAGGTCGGGATCAGCCCCAGCATTTT.